This T cell receptor beta chain comes out of a study of T cell repertoires in ileal Crohn's disease. V shed 2 bases and J shed 7 bases, with 5 bases lying between them. The CDR3 length is 12 residues. The V gene's germline CDR1 is MNHEY and CDR2 SVGAGI. General study results and limits: Active smokers at surgery had more clonal expansions than non-smokers.

TCRdb's copy holds only in-frame clones and misses some; the assay was immunoSEQ multiplex PCR. The sample yields about 11,000 clones, approximately 79% seen once. About this clone: What it binds is not known.

Described time point: neoterminal ileum biopsy at postoperative endoscopy, about 6 months after surgery. The V gene is TRBV6-5, the J gene TRBJ2-2; D gene unclear. The source is an adult with Crohn's disease. The material sequenced was ileal tissue. The CDR3 bases are TGTGCCAGCAGTTACCGTTACGGGGAGCTGTTTTTT. Translated: CASSYRYGELFF.